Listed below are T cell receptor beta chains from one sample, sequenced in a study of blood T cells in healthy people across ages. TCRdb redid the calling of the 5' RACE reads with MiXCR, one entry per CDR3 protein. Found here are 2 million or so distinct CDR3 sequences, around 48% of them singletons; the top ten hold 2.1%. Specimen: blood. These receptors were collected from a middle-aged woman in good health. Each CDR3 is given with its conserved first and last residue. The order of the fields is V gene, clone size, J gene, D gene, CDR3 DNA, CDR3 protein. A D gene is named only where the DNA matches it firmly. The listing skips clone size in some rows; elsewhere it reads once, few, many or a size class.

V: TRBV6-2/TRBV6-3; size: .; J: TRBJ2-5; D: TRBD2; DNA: TGTGCCAGCAGTCCCTATGGACTAGCCCAAGAGACCCAGTACTTC; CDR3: CASSPYGLAQETQYF
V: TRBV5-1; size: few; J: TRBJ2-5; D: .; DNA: TGCGCCAGCAGCTTGTCGGGGGTGTACCAAGAGACCCAGTACTTC; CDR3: CASSLSGVYQETQYF
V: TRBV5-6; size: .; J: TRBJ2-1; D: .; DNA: TGTGCCAGCAGCTTGGATTTGGACGGTGAGCAGTTCTTC; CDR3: CASSLDLDGEQFF
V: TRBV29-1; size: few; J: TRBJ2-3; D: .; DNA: TGCAGCGTTCCCAGATACGACCCAGATACGCAGTATTTT; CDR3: CSVPRYDPDTQYF
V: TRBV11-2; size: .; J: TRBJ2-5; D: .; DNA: TGTGCCGGCAAACTGGACAGACGTAAAGAGACCCAGTACTTC; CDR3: CAGKLDRRKETQYF
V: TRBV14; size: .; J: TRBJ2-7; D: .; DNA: TGTGCCAGCAGCCCCTGGGCAGGGGATAATAACTACGAGCAGTACTTC; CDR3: CASSPWAGDNNYEQYF
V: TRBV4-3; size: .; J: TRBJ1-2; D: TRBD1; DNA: TGCGCCAGCAGCCAAGTCACAGGGGGGCCCTATGGCTACACCTTC; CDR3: CASSQVTGGPYGYTF
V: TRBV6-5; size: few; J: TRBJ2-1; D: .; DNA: TGTGCCAGCAGTTACAGGACACGTACCTACAATGAGCAGTTCTTC; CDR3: CASSYRTRTYNEQFF
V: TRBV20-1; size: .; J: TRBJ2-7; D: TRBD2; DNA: TGCAGTGCCCAACTAGCGGGGGGGATCTACGAGCAGTACTTC; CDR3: CSAQLAGGIYEQYF
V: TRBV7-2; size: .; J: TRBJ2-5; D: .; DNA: TGTGCCAGCAGCTTGGGGGGGCGCACGGAGACCCAGTACTTC; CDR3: CASSLGGRTETQYF
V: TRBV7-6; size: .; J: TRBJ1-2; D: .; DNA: TGTGCCAGCAGTGGGTATCGGGGCCTCAACTATGGCTACACCTTC; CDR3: CASSGYRGLNYGYTF
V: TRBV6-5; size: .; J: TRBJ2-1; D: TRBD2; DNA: TGTGCCAGCAGTTCCCTCAATAGCGGGGGGGCCTGGAATGAGCAGTTCTTC; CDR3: CASSSLNSGGAWNEQFF
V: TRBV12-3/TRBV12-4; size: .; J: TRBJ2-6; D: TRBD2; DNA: TGTGCCAGCAACGGGGGGTATTCTGGGGCCAACGTCCTGACTTTC; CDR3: CASNGGYSGANVLTF
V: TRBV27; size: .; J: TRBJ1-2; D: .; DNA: TGTGCCAGCAGTTTTGGAGGACGCCTGTATGGCTACACCTTC; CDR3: CASSFGGRLYGYTF
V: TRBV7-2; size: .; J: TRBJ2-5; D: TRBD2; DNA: TGTGCCAGCAGCCCGAAGACTAGCGGGGAGGGAGAGACCCAGTACTTC; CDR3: CASSPKTSGEGETQYF
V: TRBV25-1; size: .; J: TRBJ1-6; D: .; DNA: TGTGCCAGCAGTGAATTAGGAGGCAGGTCGACACCCCTCCACTTT; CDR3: CASSELGGRSTPLHF
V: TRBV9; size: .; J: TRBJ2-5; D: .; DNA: TGTGCCAGCAGCGCCGGGACTGAGGGCAAGACCCAGTACTTC; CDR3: CASSAGTEGKTQYF
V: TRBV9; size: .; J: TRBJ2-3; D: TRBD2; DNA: TGTGCCAGCAGCGTCGGGACTAGCGGAGGGGGCACAGATACGCAGTATTTT; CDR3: CASSVGTSGGGTDTQYF
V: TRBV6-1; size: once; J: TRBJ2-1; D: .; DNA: TGTGCCAGCAGTGAATTAGAGGGCAGCTCCTACAATGAGCAGTTCTTC; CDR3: CASSELEGSSYNEQFF
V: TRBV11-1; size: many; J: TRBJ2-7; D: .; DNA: TGTGCCAGCAGCTTCTCACAGGGCGTCTACGAGCAGTACTTC; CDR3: CASSFSQGVYEQYF
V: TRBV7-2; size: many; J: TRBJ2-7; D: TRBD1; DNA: TGTGCCAGCAGCTCCCGCGACAGGGACGAGCAGTACTTC; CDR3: CASSSRDRDEQYF
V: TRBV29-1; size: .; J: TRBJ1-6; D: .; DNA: TGCAGCGTTGAAGACCCCTTGGGCGGGTCCCTCCACTTT; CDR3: CSVEDPLGGSLHF